A selection of T cell receptor beta chains follows, all from one sample in a study of T cells in Graves' hyperthyroidism and ophthalmopathy. TCRdb re-analysed the multiplex PCR reads in MiXCR, keeping a single row per CDR3 protein. The table shows about 570,000 distinct CDR3 sequences, with 46% occurring only once. Sequencing was done on a sample of peripheral blood or thyroid tissue (not recorded which). These receptors came from an adult woman with Graves' disease, either hyperthyroidism or ophthalmopathy (not recorded which). The CDR3 runs from the conserved cysteine through the conserved F or W. The D gene is left open where the match is weak. Size is omitted from some rows. Given values are once, few, many or a class for expanded clones.

TGTGCCAGCAGTTGGGGGGAGACCCAGTACTTC	CASSWGETQYF	many	NA	TRBV6-2/TRBV6-3	TRBJ2-5	11
TGTGCCAGCAGTCTAAGGACTGCCATTAGCAATCAGCCCCAGCATTTT	CASSLRTAISNQPQHF	NA	NA	TRBV28	TRBJ1-5	16
TGTGCCAGCAGTTTAGACAGAGACAGGGGCAATGAAAAACTGTTTTTT	CASSLDRDRGNEKLFF	few	TRBD1	TRBV12-3/TRBV12-4	TRBJ1-4	16
TGTGCCAGCAGAACAGGGGGCTGCAATCAGCCCCAGCATTTT	CASRTGGCNQPQHF	NA	TRBD1	TRBV2	TRBJ1-5	14
TGCAGCGTTGAGGGCTTGGAGCATGGCTACACCTTC	CSVEGLEHGYTF	few	NA	TRBV29-1	TRBJ1-2	12
TGTGCCAGCTGCCGGGCATCGAACACCGGGGAGCTGTTTTTT	CASCRASNTGELFF	many	NA	TRBV11-3	TRBJ2-2	14
TGCGCCAGCAGTAACCCAGGCCCGACGGGGGAGACCCAGTACTTC	CASSNPGPTGETQYF	NA	NA	TRBV10-2	TRBJ2-5	15
TGTGCCAGCAGCCCGACCGGCAAAAGGGGCTACACCTTC	CASSPTGKRGYTF	NA	NA	TRBV6-1	TRBJ1-2	13
TGCGCCAGCACCGAGGGGGACTATGGTTACACCTTC	CASTEGDYGYTF	NA	NA	TRBV10-2	TRBJ1-2	12
TGTGCCAGCAGTTTAGCGGGAGGGCTGTACAATGAGCAGTTCTTC	CASSLAGGLYNEQFF	NA	TRBD2	TRBV2	TRBJ2-1	15
TGTGCCACACGACAGGAACGGGCAGGGGGAAACACCATATATTTT	CATRQERAGGNTIYF	NA	NA	TRBV10-3	TRBJ1-3	15
TGCAGTGCCTCCGCGGGGACGCAGTTCTTC	CSASAGTQFF	few	NA	TRBV20-1	TRBJ2-1	10
TGCGCCAGCAGCCAAGACATAGCCTACGAGCAGTACTTC	CASSQDIAYEQYF	few	NA	TRBV4-1	TRBJ2-7	13
TGTGCCATCAGTGATAGGAGCCAAGAGACCCAGTACTTC	CAISDRSQETQYF	NA	NA	TRBV10-3	TRBJ2-5	13
TGTGCCATCAGTGGGGTGTCAGGGGGTCCGAACACTGAAGCTTTCTTT	CAISGVSGGPNTEAFF	few	TRBD1	TRBV10-3	TRBJ1-1	16
TGTGCCAGCAGCCCCCAAGGAGCCAGCGTCCTGACTTTC	CASSPQGASVLTF	NA	NA	TRBV7-9	TRBJ2-6	13
TGTGCCAGCAGCCAACTACAGGGAGGGAACACTGAAGCTTTCTTT	CASSQLQGGNTEAFF	many	NA	TRBV4-2	TRBJ1-1	15
TGTGCCAGCAGTTTTAGCGGAGTACGGGAGACCCAGTACTTC	CASSFSGVRETQYF	few	NA	TRBV28	TRBJ2-5	14
TGCGCCAGCAGGGGGGGCAGGTCGGCATCACCCCTCCACTTT	CASRGGRSASPLHF	NA	NA	TRBV10-2	TRBJ1-6	14
TGTGCCAGCAGCGATGCCGGCGCGTACTATGGCTACACCTTC	CASSDAGAYYGYTF	many	NA	TRBV9	TRBJ1-2	14
TGTGCCAGCAGCGTAGGTTGGGGGGGCTACGAGCAGTACTTC	CASSVGWGGYEQYF	NA	TRBD2	TRBV9	TRBJ2-7	14
TGTGCCAGCAGCCAAGAACCCCAGGGTTCGAACTATGGCTACACCTTC	CASSQEPQGSNYGYTF	NA	NA	TRBV3-1	TRBJ1-2	16
TGTGCCAGTAGGAAGGGAGATCCCTCTTACGAGCAGTACTTC	CASRKGDPSYEQYF	many	NA	TRBV19	TRBJ2-7	14
TGTGCCAGCTGCTTTGAGAAGAACACTGAAGCTTTC	CASCFEKNTEAF	NA	NA	TRBV2	TRBJ2-6	12
TGCAGCGTTGACGCCCAGAACTATGGCTACACCTTC	CSVDAQNYGYTF	NA	NA	TRBV29-1	TRBJ1-2	12
TGTGCCAGCAGTGGGGGGATGAAGGGCAATGAAAAACTGTTTTTT	CASSGGMKGNEKLFF	NA	NA	TRBV2	TRBJ1-4	15
TGTGCCAGCACCTCCGCACAGGGCACCCAAGAGACCCAGTACTTC	CASTSAQGTQETQYF	many	NA	TRBV5-4	TRBJ2-5	15
TGTGCCAGCAGTGAAGATCGCGGCAGGGGGAAATACGAGCAGTACTTC	CASSEDRGRGKYEQYF	NA	TRBD1	TRBV2	TRBJ2-7	16
TGTGCCAGCAGTTTGTTCTTAGGCAACACCGGGGAGCTGTTTTTT	CASSLFLGNTGELFF	many	NA	TRBV12-3/TRBV12-4	TRBJ2-2	15
TGTGCCAGCAGTCCAGAAGCGGGTGAGCAGTACTTC	CASSPEAGEQYF	few	NA	TRBV7-3	TRBJ2-7	12
TGTGCCAGCTCCCTTTCGGGGGGCCTGTCCTACGAGCAGTACTTC	CASSLSGGLSYEQYF	NA	NA	TRBV7-3	TRBJ2-7	15
TGTGCCAGCACCCGCTACCCGGGATCACCCCTCCACTTT	CASTRYPGSPLHF	many	NA	TRBV6-5	TRBJ1-6	13
TGTGCCACCAGCAGAGTCCTGGTGGTCAGGGGAGCAGGGGAGCAGTACTTC	CATSRVLVVRGAGEQYF	many	NA	TRBV15	TRBJ2-7	17
TGCGCCAGCGGGGGGAGGGAAGAGACCCAGTACTTC	CASGGREETQYF	NA	TRBD2	TRBV5-1	TRBJ2-5	12
TGTGCCAGCAGGAGGCCCGGCTCCTATAATTCACCCCTCCACTTT	CASRRPGSYNSPLHF	many	NA	TRBV7-2	TRBJ1-6	15
TGTGCCACCAGCAGAGACACAGGGTTCAACGAGCAGTACTTC	CATSRDTGFNEQYF	NA	NA	TRBV15	TRBJ2-7	14
TGTGCCAGCAGCGTAGTGGCGGGAGCGGGGGCCTACGAGCAGTACTTC	CASSVVAGAGAYEQYF	once	TRBD2	TRBV9	TRBJ2-7	16
TGTGGCTGGAGTCCTTCTATCGTAGCCACTGAAGCTTTCTTT	CGWSPSIVATEAFF	NA	NA	TRBV30	TRBJ1-1	14
TGTGCCAGCAGTTCGTCGCTTTCGCTAAATTCACCCCTCCACTTT	CASSSSLSLNSPLHF	NA	NA	TRBV2	TRBJ1-6	15
TGTGCCAGCAGCCCGTCGGCGGGGACAGGGGCCGAGACCCAGTACTTC	CASSPSAGTGAETQYF	NA	TRBD1	TRBV7-9	TRBJ2-5	16
TGCAGCGTTGGAGAGACAGGGCCCAATCAGCCCCAGCATTTT	CSVGETGPNQPQHF	NA	TRBD1	TRBV29-1	TRBJ1-5	14
TGTGCCAGTAGTTTCCGAGGGTACAATCAGCCCCAGCATTTT	CASSFRGYNQPQHF	once	NA	TRBV19	TRBJ1-5	14
TGCGCCAGCAGCCCTGAGTTGGCGGAGAATTCACCCCTCCACTTT	CASSPELAENSPLHF	few	NA	TRBV5-6	TRBJ1-6	15
TGTGCCGCAGGGGGGTCTAGCAATCAGCCCCAGCATTTT	CAAGGSSNQPQHF	NA	TRBD1	TRBV2	TRBJ1-5	13
TGTGCCAGCAGAACAGGGCTCGTCTATGGCTACACCTTC	CASRTGLVYGYTF	NA	NA	TRBV25-1	TRBJ1-2	13
TGTGCCAGCAACCGGGACAGGGGTAATTCACCCCTCCACTTT	CASNRDRGNSPLHF	many	TRBD1	TRBV6-6	TRBJ1-6	14
TGTGCCAGCAGCCTGAGACAGGGCTCCAATGAAAAACTGTTTTTT	CASSLRQGSNEKLFF	many	TRBD1	TRBV11-2	TRBJ1-4	15
TGCAGTGCTATACCGGGACAGCCTGGAAACACTGAAGCTTTCTTT	CSAIPGQPGNTEAFF	NA	TRBD1	TRBV20-1	TRBJ1-1	15
TGTGCCAGCAGCATATCCGGGTCCCCGGGTGAGCAGTACTTC	CASSISGSPGEQYF	many	NA	TRBV11-2	TRBJ2-7	14
TGTGCCAGCAGTGAGGGGGCGAACACTGAAGCTTTCTTT	CASSEGANTEAFF	many	NA	TRBV25-1	TRBJ1-1	13